The T cell receptor beta chain under discussion was sequenced for a study of blood T cell repertoires in COVID-19 (TCRdb year 2020). At the level of the whole study: Collaborator samples came from the United States, Italy and Spain and covered acute and convalescent phases of COVID-19. The samples were drawn from the first 160 participants of the ongoing ImmuneRACE study and from some 1,300 subjects provided by 6 global collaborators. Nearly every sample came with metadata listing a de-identified subject ID, COVID-19 status, age in years and sex. The dataset comprised deeply sampled blood TCRbeta repertoires from subjects exposed to, actively infected with, or recovered from COVID-19. Where HLA class I and class II types were available, the types were taken from metadata supplied by the sample provider, not from assay-based typing. The repertoires were made available in a free public database intended to serve as a resource for research on the immune response to SARS-CoV-2. The prospective study material was composed of cDNA or gDNA derived from T cells, B-cell-depleted T cells, or PBMCs.

The CDR3 starts with the cysteine, ends with the phenylalanine, and has 15 residues. The read is trimmed to its CDR3 DNA, 45 bases read in frame from base 1. V ends up 3 bases short and J 4 bases short, with an unmatched junction base count of 4. CDR1 MNHEY and CDR2 SVGAGI are derived from the germline V gene. In this sample, this clone turned up a few times. Its antigen is still unknown. Base qualities are not at hand, and no much larger clone is one base apart. TCRbeta CDR3 regions were amplified from genomic DNA by means of the immunoSEQ Assay, a bias-controlled multiplex PCR. On the authors' methods: Within the assay, amplification of reference gene primers was used to estimate how many nucleated cells each sample contained. To quantify the absolute abundance of each unique TCRbeta CDR3 rearrangement, sequence reads were collapsed and filtered. Productive Simpson clonality was computed per sample as the square root of Simpson's diversity index over productive rearrangements. TCRdb retrieved this table from immuneACCESS and kept in-frame rearrangements only. Not all clones are present; in checked studies, unresolved V genes account for under half, and no reason is known for the remainder. Clone size and V and J calls were adopted from that table, with D and trimming inferred from the DNA. This sample gives roughly 220,000 clones in total; approximately 80% of them show up just once. In total, the top ten clones hold 4.3% of the sample.

The study at large found these results: The quantity of clinical and demographic metadata differed by source and by participant and was supplied without curation.

Enrolling through a virtual design, the prospective study's participants ranged in age from about 18 to 89 years and lived across 24 United States geographic areas. To assign participants to cohorts, the prospective study relied on clinical history that participants themselves reported in a screening survey and a study questionnaire. Mobile phlebotomists in the prospective study collected whole blood, serum and a nasopharyngeal or oropharyngeal swab from every participant. Over a roughly two-month period, participants in the prospective study had the option of providing additional blood draws and questionnaires. Before DNA extraction, blood samples from the prospective study were shipped at room temperature or frozen.

Material for sequencing was PBMCs or T cells enriched from blood (not recorded which). The chain joins TRBV6-5 to TRBJ1-2, and 11 junctional nucleotides match TRBD1. The clonotype was recovered from a man aged 30-40 years with acute COVID-19. The CDR3: CASSYRTGGFYGYTF. The DNA reads TGTGCCAGCAGTTATCGGACAGGGGGCTTCTATGGCTACACCTTC.